The TCR beta chain described here comes from a study of regulatory T cells in long-lasting Graves disease. Study-wide findings and caveats: Persistent disease was associated with favored TRBV28 usage and with favored use of TRBJ1-2 and TRBJ2-5. Persistent Graves' cases showed lower TCR diversity than newly diagnosed cases.

Trimming cost V 5 bases and J 0 bases, with 14 bases left between them. This CDR3 comprises 16 residues. Germline V gene lookup returns CDR1 SGHVS and CDR2 FQNEAQ. This clonotype was recorded many times. The antigen is not known. According to the study, TCR beta libraries were built with iRepertoire HTBI primers and CDR3-region Arm-PCR. TCRdb called the multiplex PCR reads again in MiXCR, with one record for every CDR3 protein. The sample has approximately 400,000 distinct CDR3 sequences, approximately 15% seen once. Time point denoted: newly diagnosed GD, antithyroid drugs for less than 3 months. The TCR library was made from RNA extracted from PBMCs. Per American Thyroid Association guidelines, Graves' disease was diagnosed. These same records also appear under a second study, on T cells in Graves' hyperthyroidism and ophthalmopathy. That study reports: Classification by a 13 V-J model distinguished ophthalmopathy from stable hyperthyroidism.

The genes are TRBV7-8 and TRBJ2-1; D gene unclear. This TCR was sampled from a woman aged 40 to 49 with Graves disease. Specimen: peripheral blood mononuclear cells (PBMCs), collected at new diagnosis, from a patient treated with antithyroid drugs. The CDR3 DNA sequence: TGTGCCAGCAGCGAAACTGGCTTTAACTCCTACAATGAGCAGTTCTTC. Protein sequence: CASSETGFNSYNEQFF. Based on the CDR3 plus reference TRBV7-8 and TRBJ2-1, the full variable domain is GAGVSQSPRYKVAKRGQDVALRCDPISGHVSLFWYQQALGQGPEFLTYFQNEAQLDKSGLPSDRFFAERPEGSVSTLKIQRTQQEDSAVYLCASSETGFNSYNEQFFGPGTRLTVL.